The next 27 T cell receptor beta chains were all read from a single sample in a study of OX40 agonist ivuxolimab in advanced cancers. Measured with immunoSEQ multiplex PCR; TCRdb has only the in-frame clones, and not every one. The sample lists 40,000 or so clones, roughly 90% seen once, with 0.45% to 0.6% in the top ten. The material sequenced was CD4+ or CD8+ T cells sorted from blood, taken in a trial of the OX40 agonist ivuxolimab. These receptors all come from an adult with an advanced solid tumor such as melanoma, head and neck, liver or kidney cancer.

This clone was picked up one time. The V call is TRBV19, the J call TRBJ1-1; maybe TRBD1 (5 bases). The CDR3 consists of 19 residues. Germline V gene data show CDR1 as LNHDA and CDR2 as SQIVND (reference sequence). The germline V and J ends were trimmed by 5 bases and 2 bases, with 27 bases remaining between them. CDR3 sequence reads: CASSPPRWDRSVGNTEAFF. CDR3 coding DNA: TGTGCCAGTAGTCCACCGCGGTGGGACCGCTCCGTGGGAAACACTGAAGCTTTCTTT. Using reference TRBV19 and TRBJ1-1 for the parts outside the CDR3, the full variable domain is DGGITQSPKYLFRKEGQNVTLSCEQNLNHDAMYWYRQDPGQGLRLIYYSQIVNDFQKGDIAEGYSVSREKKESFPLTVTSAQKNPTAFYLCASSPPRWDRSVGNTEAFFGQGTRLTVV.

The V call is TRBV9, the J call TRBJ2-7, with 7 bases identical to TRBD2. The J segment lost 6 bases and the V segment lost 0 bases, leaving 9 bases of the junction unmatched. CDR1 and CDR2 from the germline V gene are SGDLS and YYNGEE. The CDR3 runs 15 residues. In nucleotides, the CDR3 is TGTGCCAGCAGCGTAGAAACCCGGGGGGACTCCGAGCAGTACTTC. It is translated as CASSVETRGDSEQYF.

The V call is TRBV5-6, the J call TRBJ2-1, with D perhaps given as TRBD1 or TRBD2 (5 bases each). CDR1 and CDR2 from the germline V gene are SGHDT and YYEEEE. This CDR3 has 16 amino acids. V was clipped by 0 bases and J by 2 bases, with 12 bases between them. CDR3 DNA sequence: TGTGCCAGCAGCTTGGGGGGGTCGTCCCCCTACAATGAGCAGTTCTTC. It encodes CASSLGGSSPYNEQFF.

This chain connects TRBV10-3 to TRBJ1-6; D possibly corresponds to TRBD1 (6 bases). The germline gives CDR1 ENHRY, CDR2 SYGVKD. With 6 bases removed from V and 1 base from J, the gap between germline ends came to 13 bases. The CDR3 is 16 residues long. CDR3 coding DNA: TGTGCCATCAGCGAGGGGGATCCTTCCTATAATTCACCCCTCCACTTT. This translates into CAISEGDPSYNSPLHF.

CDR3 sequence: CASSAIGDRGSYNEQFF. The CDR3 DNA sequence: TGTGCCAGCAGCGCCATAGGGGACAGGGGCTCCTACAATGAGCAGTTCTTC. The rearrangement uses TRBV9 and TRBJ2-1, with 10 positions matching TRBD1. Per germline, CDR1 SGDLS and CDR2 YYNGEE. Trimming cost V 3 bases and J 0 bases; bases outside gene matches: 6. The CDR3 is 17 residues long. Using reference TRBV9 and TRBJ2-1 for the parts outside the CDR3, the full variable domain is DSGVTQTPKHLITATGQRVTLRCSPRSGDLSVYWYQQSLDQGLQFLIQYYNGEERAKGNILERFSAQQFPDLHSELNLSSLELGDSALYFCASSAIGDRGSYNEQFFGPGTRLTVL.

The genes are TRBV5-1 and TRBJ2-5; 7 positions agree with TRBD1. The CDR3 is 14 residues long. Trimming cost V 4 bases and J 4 bases; bases outside gene matches: 7. Germline assignment: CDR1 SGHRS and CDR2 YFSETQ. The CDR3 loop reads CASSDTGEGETQYF. In nucleotides, the CDR3 is TGCGCCAGCAGCGATACAGGGGAAGGAGAGACCCAGTACTTC.

The DNA of the CDR3 is TGCGCCAGCAGCTTGGCCGCAGACTATGGCTACACCTTC. It translates to CASSLAADYGYTF. V usage is TRBV5-1 and J usage is TRBJ1-2; D not resolved. The germline V and J ends were trimmed by 0 bases and 3 bases, with 6 bases remaining between them. Germline CDR1 reads SGHRS; CDR2 reads YFSETQ. CDR3 size: 13 residues.

The chain recombines TRBV15 with TRBJ2-3; D gene uncertain. CDR1 and CDR2 (germline): LNHNV, YYDKDF (reference sequence). V was trimmed by 0 bases and J by 3 bases, leaving 13 bases between them. The CDR3 has 16 residues. In DNA, the CDR3 is TGTGCCACCAGCAGAGATCAGAACCTCCGGACAGATACGCAGTATTTT. Its protein product is CATSRDQNLRTDTQYF.

This clone was recorded a few times. The rearrangement uses TRBV6-1 and TRBJ1-5; 9 nucleotides line up with TRBD1. This CDR3 is built from 14 residues. With V trimmed by 5 bases and J by 5 bases, 4 bases remained unmatched. Germline V gives CDR1 MNHNS, CDR2 SASEGT. Here the CDR3 reads CASSKTGGDQPQHF. For the CDR3, the DNA is TGTGCCAGCAGTAAGACAGGGGGAGATCAGCCCCAGCATTTT.

The rearrangement joins TRBV2 to TRBJ1-5; D unclear. V was shortened by 0 bases and J by 9 bases, with 15 bases between the two germline ends. The CDR3 is made up of 15 amino acids. Germline V gene sequence: CDR1 SNHLY, CDR2 FYNNEI. In DNA, the CDR3 is TGTGCCAGCAGTGAAGCACTCAGAGGCATGGTGCCCCAGCATTTT. Its translation: CASSEALRGMVPQHF.

V gene TRBV5-1 combines with J gene TRBJ1-1, with D unclear. CDR1 SGHRS and CDR2 YFSETQ come from the germline V gene. V dropped 3 bases and J dropped 1 base, with 10 bases sitting between them. The CDR3 runs 14 residues. The CDR3 spells CASSSGSENTEAFF. The CDR3 DNA follows: TGCGCCAGCAGCTCTGGCAGCGAGAACACTGAAGCTTTCTTT.

DNA of the CDR3: TGCGCCAGCAGCAGCCCAAGGGGGACTACTACCTACAATGAGCAGTTCTTC. Protein sequence: CASSSPRGTTTYNEQFF. The V call is TRBV5-1, the J call TRBJ2-1; possible D gene TRBD2, 7 bases. The germline V gene encodes CDR1 SGHRS and CDR2 YFSETQ. V gave up 4 bases and J gave up 2 bases, with 19 bases separating them. The CDR3 runs to 17 residues.

The chain recombines TRBV5-1 with TRBJ2-6; no clear D. Trimming left V 2 bases short and J 0 bases short, with 6 bases between. Germline V CDR1 and CDR2: SGHRS, YFSETQ. This CDR3 has 15 residues. The CDR3 protein is CASSFHGSGANVLTF. DNA for the CDR3: TGCGCCAGCAGCTTCCATGGCTCTGGGGCCAACGTCCTGACTTTC.

Notes on this clone: The germline gene is not matched at one end of the junction; a read error may be the cause. The chain is built from TRBV7-7 and TRBJ1-3, with D perhaps TRBD1 (5 bases). The germline gives CDR1 SSHAT, CDR2 FNYEAQ (reference sequence). This CDR3 comprises 15 residues. CDR3 nucleotides: TGTGCTAGCAGCGCAGGACACGGCTCTGGAAACACCATATATTTT. This encodes CASSAGHGSGNTIYF. The full variable domain, its missing parts supplied by reference TRBV7-7 and TRBJ1-3, is GAGVSQSPRYKVTKRGQDVTLRCDPISSHATLYWYQQALGQGPEFLTYFNYEAQPDKSGLPSDRFSAERPEGSISTLTIQRTEQRDSAMYRCASSAGHGSGNTIYFGEGSWLTVV.

Here the CDR3 reads CASRSAPNEETQYF. CDR3 DNA: TGTGCCAGTCGGTCGGCTCCGAACGAAGAGACCCAGTACTTC. The chain uses TRBV7-3 and TRBJ2-5; D ambiguous. Germline values: CDR1 SGHTA, CDR2 FQGTGA. This CDR3 has 14 amino acids. V gave up 9 bases and J gave up 3 bases, with 17 bases separating them.

The gene calls are TRBV11-3 and TRBJ2-1; 12 nucleotides line up with TRBD1. This CDR3 spans 15 amino acids. CDR1 and CDR2 from the germline V gene are SGHNT and YENEEA. V dropped 5 bases and J dropped 5; count of bases not matched to a gene: 4. CDR3 sequence: CASSLGQGANNEQFF. The CDR3 nucleotides are TGTGCCAGCAGCCTGGGACAGGGGGCGAACAATGAGCAGTTCTTC.

This rearrangement joins TRBV6-6 to TRBJ2-7; D is ambiguous. V lost 6 bases to trimming and J lost 2 bases, with 8 bases between them. CDR1 is MNHNY and CDR2 is SVGAGI in the germline V gene (reference sequence). This CDR3 is 12 amino acids long. CDR3 in amino acids: CASSGRAYEQYF. The CDR3 DNA is TGTGCCAGCAGCGGACGTGCCTACGAGCAGTACTTC.

CDR3 protein: CASSLGQTYGYTF. The CDR3 nucleotides are TGTGCCAGCAGCTTGGGACAGACCTATGGCTACACCTTC. The chain employs TRBV7-2 and TRBJ1-2; 7 bases agree with TRBD1. This CDR3 has 13 residues. The junction had 2 bases not matched to a gene; V was cut back by 3 bases and J by 4 bases. Germline lookup yields CDR1 SGHTA and CDR2 FQGNSA. The full variable domain, in which reference TRBV7-2 and TRBJ1-2 provide the parts outside the CDR3, is GAGVSQSPSNKVTEKGKDVELRCDPISGHTALYWYRQSLGQGLEFLIYFQGNSAPDKSGLPSDRFSAERTGGSVSTLTIQRTQQEDSAVYLCASSLGQTYGYTFGSGTRLTVV.

The rearrangement uses TRBV6-5 and TRBJ1-2; a possible D gene is TRBD1 (5 bases). The CDR3 sequence is 14 residues long. V gave up 2 bases and J gave up 8 bases, with 15 bases separating them. Germline-derived CDR1 and CDR2 are MNHEY and SVGAGI. The CDR3 region has the DNA TGTGCCAGCAGTTACCATGACAAGCGGGGGGGCTACACCTTC. This gives the protein CASSYHDKRGGYTF.

The CDR3 DNA follows: TGTGCCAGCAGTGCGACAGGGATGAACACTGAAGCTTTCTTT. This encodes CASSATGMNTEAFF. The genes are TRBV6-1 and TRBJ1-1; 7 bases are a match to TRBD1. Trimming removed 4 bases from V and 0 bases from J; junction bases left unmatched: 2. The CDR3 sequence is 14 residues long. Germline V gives CDR1 MNHNS, CDR2 SASEGT.

V and J are TRBV10-3 and TRBJ2-1, with D possibly TRBD2 on 6 matching bases. The CDR3 length is 15 residues. Trimming stripped 4 bases from V and 0 bases from J, with 10 bases between. Germline V CDR1 and CDR2: ENHRY, SYGVKD. The CDR3 loop reads CAISGDGGSYNEQFF. CDR3 coding DNA: TGTGCCATCAGTGGCGACGGGGGCTCCTACAATGAGCAGTTCTTC.

This chain uses TRBV5-5 with TRBJ2-3; either TRBD1 or TRBD2 may supply D (5 bases each). The germline V gene encodes CDR1 SGHKS and CDR2 YYEKEE (reference sequence). Trimming shortened V by 1 base and J by 2 bases, and 11 bases separated the two germline ends. This CDR3 comprises 15 residues. The CDR3 is CASSLLGDDTDTQYF. The CDR3 nucleotides are TGTGCCAGCAGCTTGTTAGGGGACGACACAGATACGCAGTATTTT.

V gene TRBV7-8 combines with J gene TRBJ1-1; D might be TRBD1 (6 bases). Deletions cut 0 bases from V and 5 bases from J, with 10 bases between. This CDR3 contains 14 residues. In germline, CDR1 is SGHVS, CDR2 FQNEAQ. The CDR3 DNA sequence: TGTGCCAGCAGCTTAGCTCAGGGGCGGACTGAAGCTTTCTTT. As protein: CASSLAQGRTEAFF.

The chain has TRBV10-3 and TRBJ2-7; tentatively, D is TRBD1 (6 bases). The CDR3 is 13 residues long. V lost 7 bases to trimming and J lost 7 bases, with 17 bases between them. Germline V gene data show CDR1 as ENHRY and CDR2 as SYGVKD. CDR3: CAIKGRGSGEQYF. The CDR3, as DNA: TGTGCCATCAAAGGCAGGGGATCGGGGGAGCAGTACTTC.

The DNA for the CDR3 is TGTGCCACCAGCAGAGAGGGAAACTCCTACGAGCAGTACTTC. This codes for CATSREGNSYEQYF. V usage is TRBV15 and J usage is TRBJ2-7, with D unresolved. Germline loops: CDR1 LNHNV, CDR2 YYDKDF (reference sequence). The V end was cut by 0 bases, the J end by 0 bases, with 6 bases between. The CDR3 totals 14 residues.

The genes are TRBV4-2 and TRBJ1-5; 8 bases line up with TRBD1. CDR1 and CDR2 from the germline V gene are LGHNA and YNFKEQ. The CDR3 spans 18 residues. V shed 4 bases and J 0 bases; nucleotides not matched to a gene: 11. CDR3 DNA: TGTGCCAGCAGCCGGGGGGCGGACAGGGTATCTAGCAATCAGCCCCAGCATTTT. This gives the protein CASSRGADRVSSNQPQHF.

This chain links TRBV11-3 with TRBJ2-3, with TRBD1 as a possible D gene (5 bases). Germline V gene data show CDR1 as SGHNT and CDR2 as YENEEA. This CDR3 comprises 14 residues. The ends were cut back, 4 bases at V and 5 bases at J, with 13 bases in the middle. The CDR3: CASSSGNWVDTQYF. CDR3 DNA sequence: TGTGCCAGCAGCTCAGGGAATTGGGTAGATACGCAGTATTTT.